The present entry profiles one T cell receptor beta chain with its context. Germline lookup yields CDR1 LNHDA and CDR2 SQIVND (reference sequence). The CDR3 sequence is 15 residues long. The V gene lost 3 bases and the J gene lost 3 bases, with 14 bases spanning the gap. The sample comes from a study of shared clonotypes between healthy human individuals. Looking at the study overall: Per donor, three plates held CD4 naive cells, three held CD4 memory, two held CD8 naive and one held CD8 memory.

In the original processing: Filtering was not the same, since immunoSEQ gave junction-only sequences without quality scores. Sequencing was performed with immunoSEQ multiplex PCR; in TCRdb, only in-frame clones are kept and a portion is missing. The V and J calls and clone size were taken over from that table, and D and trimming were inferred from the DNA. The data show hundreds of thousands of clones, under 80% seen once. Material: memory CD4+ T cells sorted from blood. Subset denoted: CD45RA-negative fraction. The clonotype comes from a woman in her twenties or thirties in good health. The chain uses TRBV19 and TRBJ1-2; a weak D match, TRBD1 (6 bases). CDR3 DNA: TGTGCCAGTAGTATGAACGGGGGCAAATACTATGGCTACACCTTC. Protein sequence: CASSMNGGKYYGYTF.